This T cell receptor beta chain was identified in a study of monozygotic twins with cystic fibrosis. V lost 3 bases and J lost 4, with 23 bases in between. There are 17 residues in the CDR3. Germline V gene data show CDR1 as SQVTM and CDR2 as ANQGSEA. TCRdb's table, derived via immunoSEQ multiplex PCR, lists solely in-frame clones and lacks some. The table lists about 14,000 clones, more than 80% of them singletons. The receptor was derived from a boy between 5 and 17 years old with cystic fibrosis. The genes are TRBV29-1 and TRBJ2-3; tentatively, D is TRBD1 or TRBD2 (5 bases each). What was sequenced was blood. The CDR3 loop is CSVDVSSLGLGADTQYF. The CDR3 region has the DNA TGCAGCGTTGATGTCTCTTCTTTGGGGCTCGGGGCAGATACGCAGTATTTT.